This is a list of T cell receptor beta chains from one sample in a study of spatial heterogeneity in lung cancer. MiXCR, run by TCRdb on the 5' RACE reads, gives a single entry per CDR3 protein. This table has about 4,000 distinct CDR3 sequences, 35% to 45% appearing once. Material: lung tumor tissue, obtained at surgery. The receptor set was obtained from a male donor with early-stage non-small cell lung cancer. The CDR3 runs from the conserved cysteine through the conserved F or W. D genes are given only for firm matches. Expanded clones get a size class; other rows say once, few or many, or leave the size out.

>TRBV21-1|TRBJ2-7|medium-sized|.
CASSKGLTLVTYEQYF
TGTGCCAGCAGCAAAGGACTCACTTTGGTTACCTACGAGCAGTACTTC
>TRBV27|TRBJ2-1|medium-sized|TRBD2
CASSLQASGTFEQFF
TGTGCCAGCAGTTTACAGGCTAGCGGAACATTTGAGCAGTTCTTC
>TRBV2|TRBJ2-1|once|.
CASSEGDYEQFF
TGTGCCAGCAGTGAGGGAGATTATGAGCAGTTCTTC
>TRBV6-2/TRBV6-3|TRBJ2-7|.|.
CASRLTASYEQYF
TGTGCCAGCCGGCTTACTGCCTCCTACGAGCAGTACTTC
>TRBV6-4|TRBJ2-3|.|.
CASSDGAGGTDTQYF
TGTGCCAGCAGTGACGGGGCAGGGGGCACAGATACGCAGTATTTT
>TRBV20-1|TRBJ1-5|.|.
CSAPSANGGNQPQHF
TGCAGTGCCCCCTCGGCCAACGGGGGCAATCAGCCCCAGCATTTT
>TRBV9|TRBJ2-5|.|.
CASSPNRVEETQYF
TGTGCCAGCAGCCCGAACAGGGTGGAAGAGACCCAGTACTTC
>TRBV29-1|TRBJ1-2|few|.
CSVEFDRNYGYTF
TGCAGCGTTGAATTTGACAGAAACTATGGCTACACCTTC
>TRBV29-1|TRBJ1-4|medium-sized|.
CSVRRQGTNEKLFF
TGCAGCGTTCGGAGGCAGGGCACTAATGAAAAACTGTTTTTT
>TRBV18|TRBJ2-5|medium-sized|.
CASSRRIAYQDETQYF
TGTGCCAGCTCACGACGGATAGCTTACCAGGACGAGACCCAGTACTTC
>TRBV12-3/TRBV12-4|TRBJ2-1|.|TRBD2
CASNPSGGLKFF
TGTGCCAGCAACCCCAGCGGGGGCTTGAAGTTCTTC
>TRBV5-5|TRBJ2-7|medium-sized|.
CASSLSGLRYEQYF
TGTGCCAGCAGCTTATCAGGGTTACGCTACGAGCAGTACTTC
>TRBV6-6|TRBJ2-1|few|.
CASNSDRQYNEQFF
TGTGCCAGCAATTCGGACAGACAGTACAATGAGCAGTTCTTC
>TRBV6-5|TRBJ2-5|medium-sized|TRBD2
CASRLRGGETQYF
TGTGCCAGCAGGCTTCGCGGGGGAGAGACCCAGTACTTC
>TRBV18|TRBJ2-3|.|.
CASSLRTNSDTQYF
TGTGCCAGCTCACTCCGGACTAACTCAGATACGCAGTATTTT
>TRBV4-3|TRBJ2-2|.|TRBD1
CASSRESGTGAAGGTGELFF
TGCGCCAGCAGCCGAGAATCCGGGACAGGGGCGGCGGGAGGCACCGGGGAGCTGTTTTTT
>TRBV11-2|TRBJ2-2|medium-sized|.
CASSQKWTGELFF
TGTGCCAGCAGCCAGAAGTGGACCGGGGAGCTGTTTTTT
>TRBV3-1|TRBJ2-3|medium-sized|TRBD2
CASSQEGGLAGPTDTQYF
TGTGCCAGCAGCCAAGAGGGGGGACTAGCGGGACCTACAGATACGCAGTATTTT
>TRBV7-9|TRBJ2-4|.|.
CASSLDLYGVRENILYF
TGTGCCAGCAGCTTAGACTTATACGGGGTTCGCGAAAACATTCTGTACTTC
>TRBV3-1|TRBJ1-2|few|TRBD1
CASSQERPGQGFRSGYTF
TGTGCCAGCAGCCAAGAGCGACCGGGACAGGGCTTTAGAAGTGGCTACACCTTC
>TRBV29-1|TRBJ2-2|medium-sized|TRBD2
CSVAISGRAAGELFF
TGCAGCGTCGCTATTAGCGGGAGGGCCGCCGGGGAGCTGTTTTTT
>TRBV5-1|TRBJ2-7|few|.
CASSPSRQRGYEQYF
TGCGCCAGCAGCCCATCCAGACAGAGGGGGTACGAGCAGTACTTC
>TRBV7-8|TRBJ2-7|.|.
CASSRRDLYEQYF
TGTGCCAGCAGCCGCCGGGACCTATACGAGCAGTACTTC
>TRBV7-8|TRBJ2-1|medium-sized|.
CASSPHTRVGFF
TGTGCCAGCAGCCCACATACCAGGGTGGGGTTCTTC
>TRBV5-4|TRBJ2-2|medium-sized|.
CASSRVYTGELFF
TGTGCCAGCAGCCGAGTATACACCGGGGAGCTGTTTTTT
>TRBV11-2|TRBJ1-2|.|.
CASSLTDNYGYTF
TGTGCCAGCAGCTTGACGGATAACTATGGCTACACCTTC
>TRBV29-1|TRBJ2-3|few|TRBD1
CSGLYSGTGSDTQYF
TGCAGCGGGCTATACTCCGGGACAGGGTCAGATACGCAGTATTTT
>TRBV25-1|TRBJ1-1|medium-sized|.
CASSEVGQVMNTEAFF
TGTGCCAGCAGTGAAGTGGGCCAGGTCATGAACACTGAAGCTTTCTTT
>TRBV11-2|TRBJ1-2|medium-sized|.
CASSLPTSGYTF
TGTGCCAGCAGCTTACCAACATCTGGCTACACCTTC
>TRBV5-1|TRBJ1-2|medium-sized|TRBD1
CASSLGQGVYGYTF
TGCGCCAGCAGCTTGGGACAGGGCGTATATGGCTACACCTTC
>TRBV10-1|TRBJ2-1|.|.
CASSDMNNEQFF
TGCGCCAGCAGTGACATGAACAATGAGCAGTTCTTC
>TRBV29-1|TRBJ2-5|few|.
CSVDRTQETQYF
TGCAGCGTTGATCGGACCCAAGAGACCCAGTACTTC
>TRBV7-6|TRBJ1-1|.|.
CASSLEGGLNTEAFF
TGTGCCAGCAGCTTAGAAGGGGGACTGAACACTGAAGCTTTCTTT
>TRBV11-1|TRBJ2-7|.|.
CASSFLLETYEQYF
TGTGCCAGCAGCTTTCTCCTAGAGACCTACGAGCAGTACTTC
>TRBV5-1|TRBJ2-3|.|TRBD1
CASSAGTGGAGDTQYF
TGCGCCAGCAGCGCGGGAACAGGGGGCGCCGGAGATACGCAGTATTTT
>TRBV7-2|TRBJ2-3|.|TRBD2
CASSRTSGKMDTQYF
TGTGCCAGCAGCAGGACTAGCGGGAAAATGGATACGCAGTATTTT
>TRBV6-1|TRBJ2-7|few|.
CASSGGQRNEQYF
TGTGCCAGCAGTGGGGGCCAACGGAACGAGCAGTACTTC
>TRBV20-1|TRBJ2-3|.|TRBD2
CSARGASGGTTDTQYF
TGCAGTGCTAGAGGGGCTAGCGGGGGCACCACAGATACGCAGTATTTT
>TRBV5-1|TRBJ2-5|.|.
CASSLQETQYF
TGCGCCAGCAGCCTACAAGAGACCCAGTACTTC
>TRBV20-1|TRBJ2-7|medium-sized|TRBD1
CSASPGQGATYEQYF
TGCAGTGCTTCCCCCGGACAGGGGGCAACCTACGAGCAGTACTTC
>TRBV2|TRBJ2-5|.|.
CASSARQETQYF
TGTGCCAGCAGTGCCCGGCAAGAGACCCAGTACTTC
>TRBV5-1|TRBJ2-3|few|.
CASSLRTFDTDTQYF
TGCGCCAGCAGCTTGCGGACATTCGACACAGATACGCAGTATTTT
>TRBV10-2|TRBJ2-3|medium-sized|.
CASTMGVGADTQYF
TGCGCCAGCACAATGGGAGTTGGGGCAGATACGCAGTATTTT
>TRBV3-1|TRBJ2-3|once|TRBD1
CASIGGNTDTQYF
TGTGCCAGCATAGGGGGCAACACAGATACGCAGTATTTT
>TRBV24-1|TRBJ2-7|medium-sized|TRBD2
CATPAGRESSYEQYF
TGTGCCACCCCCGCTGGGCGGGAGTCCTCCTACGAGCAGTACTTC
>TRBV3-1|TRBJ2-5|.|.
CASSQAGGETQYF
TGTGCCAGCAGCCAAGCAGGCGGGGAGACCCAGTACTTC
>TRBV6-5|TRBJ2-5|.|.
CASSYGRGQTQYF
TGTGCCAGCAGTTACGGCAGGGGACAGACCCAGTACTTC
>TRBV12-3/TRBV12-4|TRBJ2-7|.|TRBD1
CASSRTGSYEQYF
TGTGCCAGCAGTAGGACAGGGTCCTACGAGCAGTACTTC
>TRBV27|TRBJ2-5|medium-sized|TRBD1
CASSSPARGQTQETQYF
TGTGCCAGCAGTTCACCCGCCAGGGGGCAAACCCAAGAGACCCAGTACTTC
>TRBV7-3|TRBJ2-1|few|.
CASSLGLVGNEQFF
TGTGCCAGCAGCTTAGGCTTGGTAGGCAATGAGCAGTTCTTC
>TRBV7-8|TRBJ1-6|once|.
CASSLVQGYNSPLHF
TGTGCCAGCAGCTTAGTGCAGGGGTATAATTCACCCCTCCACTTT